Listed below are T cell receptor beta chains from one sample, sequenced in a study of cytomegalovirus exposure and HLA in healthy donors. Generated by immunoSEQ multiplex PCR, the TCRdb table keeps only in-frame clones and is missing some. Its table lists tens of thousands of clones. The sample consisted of PBMCs. These receptors were taken from a middle-aged woman in good health and CMV-seropositive. The CDR3 runs from the conserved cysteine through the conserved F or W. D genes are given only for firm matches.

D gene	V gene	J gene	CDR3 protein	CDR3 DNA
TRBD1	TRBV29-1	TRBJ1-3	CSVEGPGQSGTGNTIYF	TGCAGCGTTGAAGGTCCGGGACAGTCAGGGACTGGAAACACCATATATTTT
TRBD2	TRBV6-6	TRBJ2-1	CASSWTSGSYNEQFF	TGTGCCAGCAGTTGGACTAGCGGCTCCTACAATGAGCAGTTCTTC
.	TRBV7-8	TRBJ1-1	CASSSLLGDLNTEAFF	TGTGCCAGCAGCTCACTGTTGGGAGACCTGAACACTGAAGCTTTCTTT
.	TRBV6-1	TRBJ2-7	CASMGSGTYEQYF	TGTGCCAGCATGGGAAGCGGCACCTACGAGCAGTACTTC
.	TRBV6-1	TRBJ2-2	CASSAIGGAGGELFF	TGTGCCAGCAGCGCTATCGGAGGGGCGGGCGGGGAGCTGTTTTTT
TRBD2	TRBV5-1	TRBJ2-1	CASSFPFLVERGRDEQFF	TGCGCCAGCAGCTTTCCTTTCCTAGTAGAGCGGGGGCGGGATGAGCAGTTCTTC
TRBD2	TRBV2	TRBJ2-3	CASSLIPGLETDTQYF	TGTGCCAGCAGTTTAATCCCGGGACTAGAGACGGATACGCAGTATTTT
.	TRBV19	TRBJ1-3	CASTSQAGSGNTIYF	TGTGCCAGTACCTCCCAGGCGGGGTCTGGAAACACCATATATTTT
.	TRBV5-4	TRBJ2-5	CASSLAGTQETQYF	TGTGCCAGCAGCTTGGCAGGAACCCAAGAGACCCAGTACTTC
TRBD2	TRBV27	TRBJ2-3	CASRPVVLALSTDTRYF	TGTGCCAGCAGGCCCGTGGTACTAGCGCTCAGCACAGATACGCGGTATTTT
TRBD1	TRBV19	TRBJ1-2	CASSTRTGGPNYGYTF	TGTGCCAGTAGTACCCGCACAGGGGGGCCTAACTATGGCTACACCTTC
.	TRBV7-9	TRBJ1-6	CASSAIRGSPLHF	TGTGCCAGCAGCGCAATACGTGGCTCACCCCTCCACTTT
.	TRBV7-9	TRBJ2-7	CASSPNYEQYF	TGTGCCAGCAGCCCAAACTACGAGCAGTACTTC
TRBD1	TRBV29-1	TRBJ1-2	CSVDTQQGNYGYTF	TGCAGCGTTGATACCCAACAGGGGAACTATGGCTACACCTTC
TRBD1	TRBV9	TRBJ1-1	CASSGTGGTEAFF	TGTGCCAGCAGCGGGACAGGGGGCACTGAAGCTTTCTTT
TRBD1	TRBV2	TRBJ1-6	CASSVVYGRQGAPGSPLHF	TGTGCCAGCAGTGTAGTGTATGGGAGACAGGGGGCTCCCGGGTCACCCCTCCACTTT
.	TRBV28	TRBJ2-7	CASSFFEYEQYF	TGTGCCAGCAGTTTTTTTGAGTACGAGCAGTACTTC
.	TRBV7-8	TRBJ2-2	CASSFPTGVTGELFF	TGTGCCAGCAGCTTCCCAACAGGAGTCACCGGGGAGCTGTTTTTT
TRBD1	TRBV11-2	TRBJ1-2	CASSPGQANNYGYTF	TGTGCCAGCAGCCCCGGACAGGCGAATAACTATGGCTACACCTTC
TRBD2	TRBV19	TRBJ2-1	CASTDLAGGFGEQFF	TGTGCCAGTACTGATCTAGCGGGAGGTTTCGGTGAGCAGTTCTTC
TRBD1	TRBV5-1	TRBJ1-4	CASSRTGGNEKLFF	TGCGCCAGCAGCAGGACAGGGGGCAATGAAAAACTGTTTTTT
TRBD1	TRBV11-2	TRBJ1-2	CASSSKTGFSLADYGYTF	TGTGCCAGCAGCTCTAAGACAGGGTTCTCTCTTGCCGACTATGGCTACACCTTC
.	TRBV29-1	TRBJ1-1	CSAADDLISGMNTEAFF	TGCAGCGCTGCAGATGACCTGATAAGCGGAATGAACACTGAAGCTTTCTTT
.	TRBV27	TRBJ1-2	CASSPTSLIFNYGYTF	TGTGCCAGCAGCCCGACATCGCTTATTTTTAACTATGGCTACACCTTC
.	TRBV18	TRBJ1-1	CASSPPIGASFF	TGTGCCAGCTCACCACCGATTGGGGCATCTTTCTTT
.	TRBV9	TRBJ2-3	CASSELGGTDTQYF	TGTGCCAGCAGCGAACTAGGAGGCACAGATACGCAGTATTTT
TRBD1	TRBV4-2	TRBJ1-2	CASSQGQGGYTF	TGTGCCAGCAGCCAAGGACAGGGGGGGTACACCTTC
.	TRBV2	TRBJ1-2	CASGNTANYGYTF	TGTGCCAGCGGAAACACAGCTAACTATGGCTACACCTTC
TRBD1	TRBV28	TRBJ2-3	CASSLPGTGADTQYF	TGTGCCAGCAGTTTACCCGGGACAGGGGCAGATACGCAGTATTTT
TRBD1	TRBV7-9	TRBJ2-1	CASSLVGQGVFQFF	TGTGCCAGCAGCTTAGTGGGACAGGGAGTTTTCCAGTTCTTC